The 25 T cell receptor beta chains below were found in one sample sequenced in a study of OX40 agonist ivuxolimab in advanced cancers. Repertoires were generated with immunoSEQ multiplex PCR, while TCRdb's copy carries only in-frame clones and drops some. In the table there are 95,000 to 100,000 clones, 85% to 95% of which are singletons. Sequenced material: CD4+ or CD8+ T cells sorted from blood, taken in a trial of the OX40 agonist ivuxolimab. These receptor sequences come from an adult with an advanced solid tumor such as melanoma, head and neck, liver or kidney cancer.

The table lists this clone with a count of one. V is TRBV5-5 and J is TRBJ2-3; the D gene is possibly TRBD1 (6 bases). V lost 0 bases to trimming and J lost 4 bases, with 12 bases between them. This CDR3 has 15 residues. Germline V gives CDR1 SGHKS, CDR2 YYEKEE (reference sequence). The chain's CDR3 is CASSLDLGASDTQYF. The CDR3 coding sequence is TGTGCCAGCAGCTTGGATTTGGGGGCCTCAGATACGCAGTATTTT.

Written as DNA, the CDR3 is TGTGCCAGCAGTTACTCGTACGGGGCTGGCTATGGCTACACCTTC. It translates to CASSYSYGAGYGYTF. The rearrangement joins TRBV6-6 to TRBJ1-2; D might be TRBD1 (5 bases). The germline CDR1 and CDR2 sequences are MNHNY and SVGAGI (reference sequence). Trimming took 0 bases from V and 4 from J, leaving 12 bases between them. The CDR3 is made up of 15 amino acids.

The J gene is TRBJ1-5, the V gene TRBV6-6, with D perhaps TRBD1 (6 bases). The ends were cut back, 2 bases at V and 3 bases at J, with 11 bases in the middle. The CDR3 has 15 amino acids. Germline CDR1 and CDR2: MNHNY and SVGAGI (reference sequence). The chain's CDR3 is CASSYLTGFNQPQHF. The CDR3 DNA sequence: TGTGCCAGCAGTTACCTGACAGGCTTCAATCAGCCCCAGCATTTT.

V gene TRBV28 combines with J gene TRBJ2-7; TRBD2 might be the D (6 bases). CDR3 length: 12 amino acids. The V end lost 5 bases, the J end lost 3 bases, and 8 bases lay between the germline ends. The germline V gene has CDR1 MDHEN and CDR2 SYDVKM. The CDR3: CASSRRDYEQYF. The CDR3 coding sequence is TGTGCCAGCAGTCGGAGGGACTACGAGCAGTACTTC.

DNA for the CDR3: TGTGCCAGCAGCAAAGAACGGGACAGATCCTGGTATGACACTGAAGCTTTCTTT. Translating it yields CASSKERDRSWYDTEAFF. The gene calls are TRBV21-1 and TRBJ1-1; TRBD1, as called in the table, went unchecked against the DNA. TRBV21-1 is marked as a pseudogene. This CDR3 region has 18 residues.

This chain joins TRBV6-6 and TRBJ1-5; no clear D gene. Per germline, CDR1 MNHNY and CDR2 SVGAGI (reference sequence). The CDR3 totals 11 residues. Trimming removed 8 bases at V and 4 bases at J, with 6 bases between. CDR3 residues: CASAKNQPQHF. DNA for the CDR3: TGTGCCAGCGCCAAAAATCAGCCCCAGCATTTT.

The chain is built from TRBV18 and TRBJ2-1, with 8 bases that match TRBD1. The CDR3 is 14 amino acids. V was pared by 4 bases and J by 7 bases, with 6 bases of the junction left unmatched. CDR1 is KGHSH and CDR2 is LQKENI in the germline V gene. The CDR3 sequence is CASSQTDRDNEQFF. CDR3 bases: TGTGCCAGCTCACAAACGGACAGGGATAATGAGCAGTTCTTC.

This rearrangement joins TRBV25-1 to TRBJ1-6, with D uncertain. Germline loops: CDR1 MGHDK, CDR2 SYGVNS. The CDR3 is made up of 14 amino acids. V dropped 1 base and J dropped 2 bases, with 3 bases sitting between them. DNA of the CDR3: TGTGCCAGCAGTGAATTCCCCTATAATTCACCCCTCCACTTT. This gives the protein CASSEFPYNSPLHF.

CDR3 loop: CASRQGGKETQYF. CDR3 DNA: TGCGCCAGCAGACAGGGGGGCAAAGAGACCCAGTACTTC. V usage is TRBV5-1 and J usage is TRBJ2-5, with 8 nucleotides matching TRBD1. The V gene end was trimmed by 5 bases and the J gene end by 3 bases; junction bases not matched to a gene: 3. Germline V gene sequence: CDR1 SGHRS, CDR2 YFSETQ. CDR3 length equals 13 residues.

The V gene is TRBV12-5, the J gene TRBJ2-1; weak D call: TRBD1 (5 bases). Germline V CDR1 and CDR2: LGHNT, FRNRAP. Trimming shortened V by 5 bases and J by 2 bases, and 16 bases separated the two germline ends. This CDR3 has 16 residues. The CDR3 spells CASGRHYLGAYNEQFF. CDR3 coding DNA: TGTGCTAGTGGTCGCCACTACTTAGGGGCCTACAATGAGCAGTTCTTC. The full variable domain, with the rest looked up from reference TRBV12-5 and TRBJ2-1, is DARVTQTPRHKVTEMGQEVTMRCQPILGHNTVFWYRQTMMQGLELLAYFRNRAPLDDSGMPKDRFSAEMPDATLATLKIQPSEPRDSAVYFCASGRHYLGAYNEQFFGPGTRLTVL.

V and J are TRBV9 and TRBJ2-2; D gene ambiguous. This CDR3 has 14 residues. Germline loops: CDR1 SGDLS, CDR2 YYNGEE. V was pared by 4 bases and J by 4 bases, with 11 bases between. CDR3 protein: CASSLRSLTGELFF. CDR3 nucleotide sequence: TGTGCCAGCAGCCTACGGTCTCTCACCGGGGAGCTGTTTTTT.

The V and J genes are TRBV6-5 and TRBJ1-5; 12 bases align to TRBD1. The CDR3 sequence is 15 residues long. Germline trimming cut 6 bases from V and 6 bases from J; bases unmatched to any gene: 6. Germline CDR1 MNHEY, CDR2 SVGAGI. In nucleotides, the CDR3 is TGTGCCAGCAGCTCCGGGACAGGGGGCTCTCAGCCCCAGCATTTT. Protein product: CASSSGTGGSQPQHF.

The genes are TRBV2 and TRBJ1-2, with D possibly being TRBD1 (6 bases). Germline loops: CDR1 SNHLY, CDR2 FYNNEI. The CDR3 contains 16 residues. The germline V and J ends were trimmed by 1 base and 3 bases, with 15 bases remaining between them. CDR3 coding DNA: TGTGCCAGCAGTGAAGTGCGGGGGGCGATGGACTATGGCTACACCTTC. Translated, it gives CASSEVRGAMDYGYTF.

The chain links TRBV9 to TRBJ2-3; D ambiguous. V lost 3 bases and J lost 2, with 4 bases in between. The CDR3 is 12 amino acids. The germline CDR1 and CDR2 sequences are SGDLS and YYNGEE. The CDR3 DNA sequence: TGTGCCAGCAGCGCGTTCACAGATACGCAGTATTTT. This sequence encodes CASSAFTDTQYF. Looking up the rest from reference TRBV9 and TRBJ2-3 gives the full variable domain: DSGVTQTPKHLITATGQRVTLRCSPRSGDLSVYWYQQSLDQGLQFLIQYYNGEERAKGNILERFSAQQFPDLHSELNLSSLELGDSALYFCASSAFTDTQYFGPGTRLTVL.

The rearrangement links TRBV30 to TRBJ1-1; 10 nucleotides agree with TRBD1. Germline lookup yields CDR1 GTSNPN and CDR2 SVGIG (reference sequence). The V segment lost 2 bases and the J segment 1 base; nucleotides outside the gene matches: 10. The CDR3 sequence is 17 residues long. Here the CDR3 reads CAWSLTGGRTTNTEAFF. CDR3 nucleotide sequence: TGTGCCTGGAGTCTGACAGGGGGCCGCACCACGAACACTGAAGCTTTCTTT.

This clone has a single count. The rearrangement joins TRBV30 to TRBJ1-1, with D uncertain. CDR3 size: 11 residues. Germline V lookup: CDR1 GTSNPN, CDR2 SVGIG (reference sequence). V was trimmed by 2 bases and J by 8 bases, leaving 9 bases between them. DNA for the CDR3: TGTGCCTGGAGTCCCCAATCCGAAGCTTTCTTT. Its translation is CAWSPQSEAFF.

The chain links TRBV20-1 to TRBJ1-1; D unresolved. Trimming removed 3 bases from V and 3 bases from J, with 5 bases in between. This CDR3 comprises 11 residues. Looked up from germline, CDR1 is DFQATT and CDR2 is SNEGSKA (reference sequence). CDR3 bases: TGCAGTGCTAGTCGGTACACTGAAGCTTTCTTT. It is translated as CSASRYTEAFF.

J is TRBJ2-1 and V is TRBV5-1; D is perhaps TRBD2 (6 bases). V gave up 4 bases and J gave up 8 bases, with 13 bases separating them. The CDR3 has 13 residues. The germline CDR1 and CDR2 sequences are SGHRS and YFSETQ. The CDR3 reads CASSPAGGDEQFF. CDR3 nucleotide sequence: TGCGCCAGCAGCCCAGCCGGGGGAGATGAGCAGTTCTTC.

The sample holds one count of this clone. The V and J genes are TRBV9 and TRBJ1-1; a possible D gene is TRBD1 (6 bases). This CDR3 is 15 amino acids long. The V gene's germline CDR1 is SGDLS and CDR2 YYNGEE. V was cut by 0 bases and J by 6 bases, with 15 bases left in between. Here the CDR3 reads CASSVVGAQKAEAFF. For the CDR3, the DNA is TGTGCCAGCAGCGTAGTGGGGGCCCAAAAGGCTGAAGCTTTCTTT. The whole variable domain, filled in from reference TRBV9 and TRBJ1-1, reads DSGVTQTPKHLITATGQRVTLRCSPRSGDLSVYWYQQSLDQGLQFLIQYYNGEERAKGNILERFSAQQFPDLHSELNLSSLELGDSALYFCASSVVGAQKAEAFFGQGTRLTVV.

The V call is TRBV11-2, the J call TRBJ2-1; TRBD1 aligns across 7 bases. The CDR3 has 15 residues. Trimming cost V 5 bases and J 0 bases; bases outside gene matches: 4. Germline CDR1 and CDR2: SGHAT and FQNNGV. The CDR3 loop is CASSPGQSSYNEQFF. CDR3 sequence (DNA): TGTGCCAGCAGCCCGGGACAGTCCTCCTACAATGAGCAGTTCTTC.

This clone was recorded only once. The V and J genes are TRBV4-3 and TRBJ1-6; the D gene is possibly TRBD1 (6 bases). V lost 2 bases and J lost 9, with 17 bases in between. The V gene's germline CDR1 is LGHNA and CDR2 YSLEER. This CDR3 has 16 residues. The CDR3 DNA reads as TGCGCCAGCAGCCAAAGGGGCCAGGGGTCGGGTTCACCCCTCCACTTT. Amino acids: CASSQRGQGSGSPLHF.

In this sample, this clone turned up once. The CDR3 protein is CAWTESPGTSADTQYF. DNA of the CDR3: TGTGCCTGGACTGAATCCCCCGGGACTAGCGCAGATACGCAGTATTTT. The chain carries TRBV30 and TRBJ2-3; 10 nucleotides align to TRBD2. Germline CDR1 GTSNPN, CDR2 SVGIG (reference sequence). CDR3 length: 16 residues. V lost 4 bases to trimming and J lost 4 bases; unmatched junction nucleotides: 11.

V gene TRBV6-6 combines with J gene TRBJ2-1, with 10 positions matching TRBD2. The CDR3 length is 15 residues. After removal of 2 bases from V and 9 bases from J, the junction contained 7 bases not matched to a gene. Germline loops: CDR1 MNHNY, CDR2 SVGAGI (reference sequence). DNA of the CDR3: TGTGCCAGCAGTTACAAGCGGGAGGGCCAAAGTGAGCAGTTCTTC. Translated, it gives CASSYKREGQSEQFF.

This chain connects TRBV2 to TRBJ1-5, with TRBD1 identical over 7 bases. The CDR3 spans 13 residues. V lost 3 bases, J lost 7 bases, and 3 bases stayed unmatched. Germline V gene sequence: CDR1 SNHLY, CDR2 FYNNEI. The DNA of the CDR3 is TGTGCCAGCAGTGAGACAGGGAAACAGCCCCAGCATTTT. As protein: CASSETGKQPQHF.

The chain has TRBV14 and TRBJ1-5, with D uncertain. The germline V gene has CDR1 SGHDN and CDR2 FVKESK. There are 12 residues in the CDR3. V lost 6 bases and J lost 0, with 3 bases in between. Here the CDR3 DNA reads TGTGCCAGCAGTCATAGCAATCAGCCCCAGCATTTT. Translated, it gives CASSHSNQPQHF.